Shown below are 16 T cell receptor beta chains from a single sample sequenced in a study of siplizumab effects on memory and regulatory T cells. TCRdb's table, derived via immunoSEQ multiplex PCR, lists solely in-frame clones and lacks some. The table records 100,000 or so clones, about 91% of them present only once. The sequencing sample was made of CD4+ T cells sorted from blood. The receptors originated from a human donor in good health.

DNA for the CDR3: TGTGCCATCAGTGAGTCGACTCTGGTGGAGACCCAGTACTTC. Its translation is CAISESTLVETQYF. The chain couples TRBV10-3 to TRBJ2-5; D not resolved. Trimming took off 0 bases at V and 5 bases at J, with 10 bases between the two ends. The CDR3 totals 14 residues. Looked up from germline, CDR1 is ENHRY and CDR2 is SYGVKD.

V is TRBV6-6 and J is TRBJ1-2; D is unresolved. CDR3 length: 12 residues. The V gene's germline CDR1 is MNHNY and CDR2 SVGAGI (reference sequence). Trimming took off 1 base at V and 7 bases at J, with 7 bases between the two ends. CDR3 loop: CASSYWEGGYTF. As DNA, the CDR3 is TGTGCCAGCAGTTACTGGGAGGGTGGCTACACCTTC.

The CDR3 loop reads CASRDNSQPQHF. CDR3 DNA: TGTGCCAGTCGGGACAATAGTCAGCCCCAGCATTTT. The chain recombines TRBV19 with TRBJ1-5; D may be TRBD1 (6 bases). Per germline, CDR1 LNHDA and CDR2 SQIVND (reference sequence). V was cut by 8 bases and J by 6 bases, with 11 bases left in between. CDR3 size: 12 residues. Full variable domain (remainder filled in from reference TRBV19 and TRBJ1-5): DGGITQSPKYLFRKEGQNVTLSCEQNLNHDAMYWYRQDPGQGLRLIYYSQIVNDFQKGDIAEGYSVSREKKESFPLTVTSAQKNPTAFYLCASRDNSQPQHFGDGTRLSIL.

This clone was seen just once. V and J are TRBV5-1 and TRBJ2-3, with TRBD2 matching over 8 bases. Per the germline V gene, CDR1 is SGHRS and CDR2 is YFSETQ. The CDR3 is made up of 16 amino acids. J gave up 3 bases and V 0 bases, and 6 bases lay outside the gene matches. The CDR3 DNA follows: TGCGCCAGCAGCTTGGTGGGACTAGGAAGGACAGATACGCAGTATTTT. Translating gives CASSLVGLGRTDTQYF. Supplemented by reference TRBV5-1 and TRBJ2-3, the full variable domain reads KAGVTQTPRYLIKTRGQQVTLSCSPISGHRSVSWYQQTPGQGLQFLFEYFSETQRNKGNFPGRFSGRQFSNSRSEMNVSTLELGDSALYLCASSLVGLGRTDTQYFGPGTRLTVL.

The rearrangement joins TRBV9 to TRBJ2-7; 12 bases are a match to TRBD2. V shed 0 bases, J shed 4 bases, and the junction held 5 bases outside the gene matches. This CDR3 is 16 amino acids long. The germline gives CDR1 SGDLS, CDR2 YYNGEE. The CDR3 reads CASSVGLGLAGYEQYF. DNA of the CDR3: TGTGCCAGCAGCGTAGGACTGGGACTAGCGGGTTACGAGCAGTACTTC.

The V and J genes are TRBV7-3 and TRBJ2-5; D unresolved. This CDR3 spans 13 amino acids. Trimming stripped 5 bases from V and 0 bases from J, with 7 bases between. Germline V CDR1 and CDR2: SGHTA, FQGTGA. For the CDR3, the DNA is TGTGCCAGCAGCCGGATGTACCAAGAGACCCAGTACTTC. It encodes CASSRMYQETQYF. Looking up the rest from reference TRBV7-3 and TRBJ2-5 gives the full variable domain: GAGVSQTPSNKVTEKGKYVELRCDPISGHTALYWYRQSLGQGPEFLIYFQGTGAADDSGLPNDRFFAVRPEGSVSTLKIQRTERGDSAVYLCASSRMYQETQYFGPGTRLLVL.

The V gene is TRBV7-2, the J gene TRBJ2-3, with 10 bases matching TRBD1. The germline CDR1 and CDR2 sequences are SGHTA and FQGNSA. This CDR3 has 15 amino acids. Trimming removed 6 bases from V and 0 bases from J; junction bases left unmatched: 3. As DNA, the CDR3 is TGTGCCAGCAGTGGGACAGGGGCCAGCACAGATACGCAGTATTTT. It translates to CASSGTGASTDTQYF.

J is TRBJ1-1 and V is TRBV19; a possible D gene is TRBD1 (5 bases). Trimming took 10 bases from V and 3 from J, leaving 18 bases between them. Germline CDR1 reads LNHDA; CDR2 reads SQIVND (reference sequence). This CDR3 is built from 14 residues. Here the CDR3 reads CATRPGHRDTEAFF. As DNA, the CDR3 is TGTGCCACCCGACCGGGGCATCGGGACACTGAAGCTTTCTTT.

This clone was found once. The CDR3 DNA follows: TGTGCCAGCAGCTTAGGGGCAGGGAAGTACACTGAAGCTTTCTTT. Translated, it gives CASSLGAGKYTEAFF. V gene TRBV7-9 combines with J gene TRBJ1-1, with D perhaps matching TRBD1 (5 bases). The ends were cut back, 1 base at V and 3 bases at J, with 12 bases in the middle. The CDR3 covers 15 residues. CDR1 is SEHNR and CDR2 is FQNEAQ in the germline V gene (reference sequence).

V is TRBV7-9 and J is TRBJ2-1; D is uncertain. CDR1 is SEHNR and CDR2 is FQNEAQ in the germline V gene (reference sequence). Trimming removed 5 bases at V and 3 bases at J, with 11 bases between. This CDR3 has 14 residues. The chain's CDR3 is CASSPQYSYNEQFF. CDR3 sequence (DNA): TGTGCCAGCAGCCCCCAATACAGCTACAATGAGCAGTTCTTC.

The rearrangement links TRBV6-6 to TRBJ2-3; TRBD2 aligns across 10 bases. Germline V gene data show CDR1 as MNHNY and CDR2 as SVGAGI (reference sequence). The length of the CDR3 is 15 residues. Losses at the gene ends were 6 bases for V and 1 base for J; bases not matched to a gene: 4. The CDR3 sequence: CASRSSGGGTDTQYF. The CDR3 DNA reads TGTGCCAGCAGATCGAGCGGGGGGGGCACAGATACGCAGTATTTT.

This clone appeared once. The chain recombines TRBV11-1 with TRBJ2-5; D is ambiguous. The CDR3 consists of 13 residues. Trimming removed 5 bases from V and 5 bases from J, with 12 bases in between. Germline V CDR1 and CDR2: SGHAT, FQDESV (reference sequence). CDR3 nucleotide sequence: TGTGCCAGCAGCCCGCCAGTGGGGGAGACCCAGTACTTC. Protein sequence: CASSPPVGETQYF.

This clone was recorded once. V and J are TRBV11-2 and TRBJ2-7, with TRBD1 identical over 7 bases. Germline loops: CDR1 SGHAT, CDR2 FQNNGV. With V trimmed by 5 bases and J by 3 bases, 4 bases remained unmatched. The CDR3 spans 13 residues. As DNA, the CDR3 is TGTGCCAGCAGCACGGGACAGAGCTACGAGCAGTACTTC. This gives the protein CASSTGQSYEQYF.

The chain joins TRBV18 to TRBJ1-2, with D unresolved. Germline V lookup: CDR1 KGHSH, CDR2 LQKENI. The CDR3 length is 18 residues. V shed 1 base and J shed 7 bases, with 25 bases lying between them. Here the CDR3 reads CASSPLPDIRGTAGGYTF. For the CDR3, the DNA is TGTGCCAGCTCACCACTCCCCGACATACGAGGCACAGCAGGTGGCTACACCTTC.

About this clone: A read error may account for a junction end that differs from germline. The chain joins TRBV25-1 to TRBJ1-2; 8 positions agree with TRBD1. CDR3 length: 14 residues. CDR1 and CDR2 from the germline V gene are MGHDK and SYGVNS. The CDR3 region has the DNA TGTGCCAGCACTGAACAGGGGGGAGTCGATGGCTACACCTTC. Translating it yields CASTEQGGVDGYTF.

The V call is TRBV10-1, the J call TRBJ2-1; 8 nucleotides match TRBD2. Trimming took 2 bases from V and 7 from J; bases not matched to a gene: 10. The CDR3 spans 16 residues. In germline, CDR1 is WNHNN, CDR2 SYGVQD (reference sequence). The DNA of the CDR3 is TGCGCCAGCAGTGAGGGGCAGAGCGGGGGCGAAAATGAGCAGTTCTTC. Encoded protein: CASSEGQSGGENEQFF.